The 26 T cell receptor beta chains below all came from one sample that was sequenced in a study of blood T cells in healthy people across ages. Through a sample-barcoded 5' primer and a J-beta primer mix, a second PCR was run for 7 to 11 cycles. TCRdb analysed the 5' RACE reads with MiXCR anew, one entry per CDR3 protein. The sample holds hundreds of thousands of distinct CDR3 sequences, roughly 60% seen once. The material sequenced was blood. The origin of the receptors is a man younger than 45 in good health.

J is TRBJ2-4 and V is TRBV6-5; TRBD2 matches at 12 bases. The J call may be wrong; the DNA end is better matched by TRBJ2-7. This CDR3 has 14 residues. CDR1 is MNHEY, CDR2 SVGAGI, per germline. The CDR3 here is CASSPGTSGFEQYF. CDR3 sequence (DNA): TGTGCCAGCAGCCCCGGGACTAGCGGGTTCGAGCAGTACTTC.

In this sample, this clonotype turned up once. This chain links TRBV29-1 with TRBJ1-5; D not resolved. CDR1 is SQVTM and CDR2 is ANQGSEA in the germline V gene. The CDR3 has 13 residues. Trimming removed 5 bases at V and 6 bases at J, with 14 bases between. As DNA, the CDR3 is TGCAGCGTTCTGAAAAATGAGGGTCAGCCCCAGCATTTT. Translation gives CSVLKNEGQPQHF.

The chain links TRBV2 to TRBJ2-7; D is ambiguous. The J call is in doubt because the DNA end fits TRBJ2-5 better. This CDR3 has 12 residues. Germline V gene lookup returns CDR1 SNHLY and CDR2 FYNNEI. This chain's CDR3 is CASSGRRETQYF. CDR3 in DNA: TGTGCCAGCAGTGGGCGGAGAGAGACCCAGTACTTC.

This clonotype came up once. The V and J genes are TRBV11-2 and TRBJ2-3; TRBD1 or TRBD2 may be the D gene (6 bases each). Germline V lookup: CDR1 SGHAT, CDR2 FQNNGV. V lost 2 bases and J lost 2, with 14 bases in between. The CDR3 covers 16 residues. The CDR3 region is CASSLLAGTNTDTQYF. CDR3 bases: TGTGCCAGCAGCTTACTTGCGGGGACAAACACAGATACGCAGTATTTT.

The gene calls are TRBV7-9 and TRBJ1-1; D might be TRBD1 (5 bases). CDR3 size: 15 residues. The germline V and J ends were trimmed by 7 bases and 1 base, with 16 bases remaining between them. The germline V gene encodes CDR1 SEHNR and CDR2 FQNEAQ (reference sequence). The CDR3 sequence is CASIGGYLGNTEAFF. DNA for the CDR3: TGTGCCAGCATCGGGGGATACTTGGGGAACACTGAAGCTTTCTTT.

The chain carries TRBV6-1 and TRBJ2-5, with D possibly being TRBD1 or TRBD2 (6 bases each). Near its end, the DNA agrees better with TRBJ2-7, so the J call may be wrong. CDR1 MNHNS and CDR2 SASEGT come from the germline V gene. The CDR3 runs to 15 residues. The CDR3 loop reads CASSWEDSGSYEQYF. The CDR3 DNA reads TGTGCCAGCAGTTGGGAGGACAGTGGCAGCTACGAGCAGTACTTC.

A remark on this clonotype: The junction and the germline gene differ at one end; a read error may be behind it. The chain links TRBV7-2 to TRBJ1-2; D not certain. This CDR3 has 14 residues. Germline V gives CDR1 SGHTA, CDR2 FQGNSA. The CDR3 region is CASSPNPDGYGCTF. The CDR3 DNA follows: TGTGCCAGCAGCCCTAATCCGGACGGCTATGGCTGCACCTTC.

J is TRBJ2-5 and V is TRBV6-1; 7 positions agree with TRBD1. CDR1 MNHNS and CDR2 SASEGT come from the germline V gene. The CDR3 length is 15 residues. The V gene end was trimmed by 6 bases and the J gene end by 1 base; junction bases not matched to a gene: 8. The CDR3 sequence: CASSQYRGSQETQYF. The CDR3 nucleotides read TGTGCCAGCAGCCAATACAGGGGATCCCAAGAGACCCAGTACTTC.

V and J are TRBV12-5 and TRBJ2-7; D gene ambiguous. The germline V gene encodes CDR1 LGHNT and CDR2 FRNRAP. This CDR3 region has 15 residues. The V end lost 2 bases, the J end lost 7 bases, and 18 bases lay between the germline ends. CDR3 region: CASGLYLGSLREQYF. CDR3 in DNA: TGTGCTAGTGGTTTGTACCTGGGCAGCCTCCGGGAGCAGTACTTC. Based on the CDR3 plus reference TRBV12-5 and TRBJ2-7, the full variable domain is DARVTQTPRHKVTEMGQEVTMRCQPILGHNTVFWYRQTMMQGLELLAYFRNRAPLDDSGMPKDRFSAEMPDATLATLKIQPSEPRDSAVYFCASGLYLGSLREQYFGPGTRLTVT.

A note on this clonotype: Germline is not matched at one junction end, which may reflect a read error. This chain links TRBV10-3 with TRBJ2-4, with D possibly called TRBD1 or TRBD2 (5 bases each). From germline, CDR1 is ENHRY and CDR2 SYGVKD. CDR3 length: 16 residues. The CDR3 DNA is TGTGCCATCAGTGAGTCCCTGGGGGATGCCAAAAGCATTCAGTACTTC. It encodes CAISESLGDAKSIQYF.

The chain employs TRBV20-1 and TRBJ2-7; 10 positions agree with TRBD1. The germline gives CDR1 DFQATT, CDR2 SNEGSKA (reference sequence). The CDR3 contains 15 residues. Trimming cost V 0 bases and J 2 bases; bases outside gene matches: 4. CDR3 amino acids: CSAREGTGEAYEQYF. The CDR3 bases are TGCAGTGCTAGAGAAGGGACAGGGGAAGCCTACGAGCAGTACTTC.

This chain connects TRBV20-1 to TRBJ2-3; 11 nucleotides match TRBD2. Germline-derived CDR1 and CDR2 are DFQATT and SNEGSKA (reference sequence). This CDR3 region has 17 residues. J was trimmed by 2 bases and V by 0 bases; bases with no gene match: 7. CDR3 in DNA: TGCAGTGCTAGAGATTTCGCTAGCGGGGGGTACACAGATACGCAGTATTTT. Translation: CSARDFASGGYTDTQYF.

This chain connects TRBV11-2 to TRBJ2-7, with D hard to call. Trimming removed 6 bases from V and 5 bases from J, with 14 bases in between. This CDR3 contains 13 residues. The germline V gene has CDR1 SGHAT and CDR2 FQNNGV. The CDR3 loop reads CASSHPPGNEQYF. The CDR3 nucleotides read TGTGCCAGCAGTCACCCACCGGGTAACGAGCAGTACTTC.

This clonotype was seen many times. The CDR3, as DNA: TGTGCCAGCAGCTTATCCCTGCGGGAGACCCAGTACTTC. Its protein is CASSLSLRETQYF. V and J are TRBV11-2 and TRBJ2-5; no definite D call. Germline CDR1 is SGHAT and CDR2 is FQNNGV. Trimming took 2 bases from V and 5 from J, leaving 9 bases between them. The CDR3 totals 13 residues.

This chain uses TRBV4-3 with TRBJ2-5; D may be TRBD2 (5 bases). CDR1 is LGHNA and CDR2 is YSLEER in the germline V gene. V lost 0 bases and J 11 bases, leaving 19 bases between the germline ends. The CDR3 loop spans 15 amino acids. The CDR3 sequence is CASSQEIRGVYGQYF. The DNA of the CDR3 is TGCGCCAGCAGCCAAGAAATTCGGGGAGTCTACGGGCAGTACTTC.

V usage is TRBV29-1 and J usage is TRBJ1-2, with unresolved D. The V end was cut by 7 bases, the J end by 4 bases, with 13 bases between. The germline gives CDR1 SQVTM, CDR2 ANQGSEA. The CDR3 loop spans 12 amino acids. CDR3 loop: CSAREPPYGYTF. The DNA of the CDR3 is TGCAGCGCTAGGGAGCCACCCTATGGCTACACCTTC.

J is TRBJ2-3 and V is TRBV12-3 or TRBV12-4; D is unclear. The CDR3 spans 15 residues. V was clipped by 11 bases and J by 0 bases, with 18 bases between them. CDR3 nucleotide sequence: TGTGCCGTCCTCTCTGGGGTGGTAAGCACAGATACGCAGTATTTT. It translates to CAVLSGVVSTDTQYF.

In its sample, this clonotype was seen a few times. The rearrangement joins TRBV28 to TRBJ2-7; 7 bases are a match to TRBD2. The V segment lost 7 bases and the J segment 4 bases; nucleotides outside the gene matches: 7. This CDR3 is 13 amino acids long. Germline-derived CDR1 and CDR2 are MDHEN and SYDVKM. In DNA, the CDR3 is TGTGCCAGCAATCCCGGGGGGTTGTACGAGCAGTACTTC. As protein: CASNPGGLYEQYF.

This clonotype came up once. This sequence joins TRBV2 and TRBJ2-6; possibly TRBD2 for D (6 bases). CDR3 size: 15 residues. V lost 1 base, J lost 4 bases, and 8 bases lay in between. Germline CDR1 reads SNHLY; CDR2 reads FYNNEI. CDR3 sequence reads: CASSEDGGGANVLTF. In DNA form, the CDR3 reads TGTGCCAGCAGTGAAGACGGAGGGGGGGCCAACGTCCTGACTTTC.

This clonotype was picked up a small number of times. This chain connects TRBV10-2 to TRBJ2-1; TRBD1 is a possible D gene (5 bases). Trimming cost V 3 bases and J 5 bases, with 8 bases left between them. CDR1 WSHSY and CDR2 SAAADI come from the germline V gene. The CDR3 extends over 13 amino acids. As DNA, the CDR3 is TGCGCCAGCAGTGACCCCAGGGACAATGAGCAGTTCTTC. As protein: CASSDPRDNEQFF.

V gene TRBV20-1 combines with J gene TRBJ2-7, with 8 bases matching TRBD2. The junction had 12 bases not matched to a gene; V was cut back by 2 bases and J by 6 bases. Germline CDR1 reads DFQATT; CDR2 reads SNEGSKA (reference sequence). This CDR3 contains 15 residues. CDR3 region: CSARKPGGPPSEQYF. The CDR3 DNA reads as TGCAGTGCTAGAAAACCGGGAGGGCCACCCAGCGAGCAGTACTTC.

This clonotype was detected only a few times. This chain uses TRBV20-1 with TRBJ1-2; D unclear. V gave up 1 base and J gave up 1 base, with 10 bases separating them. Germline V lookup: CDR1 DFQATT, CDR2 SNEGSKA (reference sequence). The CDR3 is made up of 14 amino acids. CDR3 nucleotide sequence: TGCAGTGCTAGAGGTAGCAGCTTTAACTATGGCTACACCTTC. This gives the protein CSARGSSFNYGYTF.

This chain joins TRBV12-3 or TRBV12-4 and TRBJ2-2; 10 bases fit TRBD2. Trimming removed 7 bases from V and 7 bases from J; junction bases left unmatched: 6. This CDR3 is 14 amino acids long. In DNA form, the CDR3 reads TGTGCCAGCAAGCCGGGACTAGCGAGCGGGGAGCTGTTTTTT. Amino acids: CASKPGLASGELFF.

The chain recombines TRBV6-2 or TRBV6-3 with TRBJ2-1; D unresolved. This CDR3 has 14 amino acids. In germline, CDR1 is MNHEY, CDR2 SVGEGT. Trimming removed 5 bases from V and 7 bases from J, with 15 bases in between. CDR3 in amino acids: CASSPSHYGNEQFF. DNA of the CDR3: TGTGCCAGCAGTCCCTCGCATTATGGGAATGAGCAGTTCTTC.

This clonotype was observed once. The rearrangement joins TRBV7-9 to TRBJ1-2, with TRBD1 matching over 10 bases. The CDR3 is 13 residues long. V dropped 6 bases and J dropped 9; count of bases not matched to a gene: 7. Germline loops: CDR1 SEHNR, CDR2 FQNEAQ (reference sequence). The CDR3 sequence: CASSPGQGRSYTF. The CDR3 coding sequence is TGTGCCAGCAGTCCGGGACAGGGGAGGAGCTACACCTTC.

The CDR3 loop is CSVVGVGETQYF. CDR3 nucleotide sequence: TGCAGCGTTGTAGGTGTCGGCGAGACCCAGTACTTC. The chain is built from TRBV29-1 and TRBJ2-7, with unresolved D. The J call may not be correct, given that the DNA end is closer to TRBJ2-5. The CDR3 totals 12 residues. Germline CDR1 reads SQVTM; CDR2 reads ANQGSEA.